A single sample gave rise to the 17 T cell receptor beta chains below, sequenced in a study of T cells in localized non-small cell lung cancer. Here immunoSEQ multiplex PCR was the method, and the copy in TCRdb shows in-frame clones only, minus some. Of approximately 83,000 clones listed, approximately 91% are singletons. The sample consisted of PBMCs, taken before any cancer treatment. Source of these receptors: a woman aged 40 to 75 with stage II squamous cell lung carcinoma.

The rearrangement links TRBV7-9 to TRBJ1-1; D uncertain. Per germline, CDR1 SEHNR and CDR2 FQNEAQ (reference sequence). V lost 5 bases and J lost 0, with 10 bases in between. The CDR3 has 14 residues. In DNA, the CDR3 is TGTGCCAGCAGCGCCTATTTGATGAACACTGAAGCTTTCTTT. Residues: CASSAYLMNTEAFF.

This rearrangement joins TRBV15 to TRBJ1-3; no definite D call. The CDR3 covers 15 residues. Per the germline V gene, CDR1 is LNHNV and CDR2 is YYDKDF (reference sequence). V gave up 5 bases and J gave up 0 bases, with 11 bases separating them. The CDR3 reads CATSLRTHSGNTIYF. In DNA form, the CDR3 reads TGTGCCACCAGCCTTCGGACCCACTCTGGAAACACCATATATTTT.

The chain employs TRBV27 and TRBJ1-4; a weak D match, TRBD1 (5 bases). V dropped 6 bases and J dropped 5 bases, with 16 bases sitting between them. Germline CDR1 reads MNHEY; CDR2 reads SMNVEV (reference sequence). The length of the CDR3 is 15 residues. The CDR3 spells CASRTQGKSNEKLFF. DNA for the CDR3: TGTGCCAGCAGAACCCAGGGTAAGTCCAATGAAAAACTGTTTTTT.

A single count supports this clone. This chain joins TRBV7-9 and TRBJ2-7, with TRBD1 identical over 7 bases. V was clipped by 5 bases and J by 6 bases; unmatched bases: 7. This CDR3 spans 13 amino acids. Germline V gene lookup returns CDR1 SEHNR and CDR2 FQNEAQ (reference sequence). CDR3 protein: CASSLGTAGEQYF. For the CDR3, the DNA is TGTGCCAGCAGCCTCGGGACAGCCGGCGAGCAGTACTTC.

This rearrangement joins TRBV6-6 to TRBJ2-5, with D possibly being TRBD2 (5 bases). Trimming pared 5 bases from V and 1 base from J, leaving 11 bases between. CDR3 length: 14 residues. CDR1 and CDR2 (germline): MNHNY, SVGAGI (reference sequence). This chain's CDR3 is CASSTTGIQETQYF. In nucleotides, the CDR3 is TGTGCCAGCAGTACCACCGGGATCCAAGAGACCCAGTACTTC.

The CDR3 sequence: CASSSRGRGHTEAFF. CDR3 nucleotide sequence: TGTGCCAGCAGCTCCCGGGGCAGGGGGCACACTGAAGCTTTCTTT. This chain uses TRBV21-1 with TRBJ1-1; TRBD1, as called in the table, went unchecked against the DNA. TRBV21-1 constitutes a pseudogene. This CDR3 region has 15 residues.

J is TRBJ1-1 and V is TRBV30, with D possibly matching TRBD1 (6 bases). The CDR3 consists of 15 residues. V lost 2 bases to trimming and J lost 1 base, with 14 bases between them. Germline V CDR1 and CDR2: GTSNPN, SVGIG (reference sequence). The CDR3 nucleotides read TGTGCCTGGAGTTCGTGGGGGGCCTCGAACACTGAAGCTTTCTTT. It specifies CAWSSWGASNTEAFF.

The gene calls are TRBV4-1 and TRBJ2-1, with TRBD2 identical over 10 bases. Germline trimming cut 5 bases from V and 8 bases from J; bases unmatched to any gene: 15. The CDR3 totals 17 residues. Germline V gene data show CDR1 as MGHRA and CDR2 as YSYEKL. CDR3 residues: CASSRDGASGSGDEQFF. DNA of the CDR3: TGCGCCAGCAGCAGAGACGGGGCTAGCGGGAGCGGGGATGAGCAGTTCTTC.

V is TRBV5-1 and J is TRBJ1-2, with D tentatively TRBD1 (5 bases). This CDR3 is 15 amino acids long. Trimming pared 3 bases from V and 5 bases from J, leaving 17 bases between. Germline V gene sequence: CDR1 SGHRS, CDR2 YFSETQ. The CDR3 DNA reads TGCGCCAGCAGCTCCGGCTCCGAGGGACTGTATGGCTACACCTTC. Translated, it gives CASSSGSEGLYGYTF.

The chain combines TRBV19 with TRBJ2-1, with no clear D. Germline CDR1 reads LNHDA; CDR2 reads SQIVND (reference sequence). The V gene lost 6 bases and the J gene lost 3 bases, with 15 bases spanning the gap. This CDR3 spans 15 amino acids. CDR3 region: CASSKPTENYNEQFF. In nucleotides, the CDR3 is TGTGCCAGTAGCAAACCGACCGAAAACTACAATGAGCAGTTCTTC.

The chain joins TRBV11-3 to TRBJ2-1, with D perhaps TRBD1 (5 bases). Germline V gene sequence: CDR1 SGHNT, CDR2 YENEEA. V was pared by 3 bases and J by 13 bases, with 13 bases between. The CDR3 sequence is 12 residues long. The CDR3 spells CASSFSDTQQFF. The DNA for the CDR3 is TGTGCCAGCAGCTTCTCGGACACTCAACAGTTCTTC.

This clone occurred once. The V and J genes are TRBV6-6 and TRBJ1-1; 7 bases fit TRBD1. The CDR3 is made up of 16 amino acids. CDR1 MNHNY and CDR2 SVGAGI come from the germline V gene (reference sequence). V lost 0 bases to trimming and J lost 3 bases; unmatched junction nucleotides: 7. The CDR3: CASSYSATGLDTEAFF. The CDR3 DNA reads as TGTGCCAGCAGTTACTCGGCGACAGGGTTGGACACTGAAGCTTTCTTT.

The V call is TRBV5-4, the J call TRBJ1-2; a possible D gene is TRBD1 (6 bases). The CDR3 runs to 15 residues. The germline V and J ends were trimmed by 5 bases and 4 bases, with 18 bases remaining between them. Germline values: CDR1 SGHNT, CDR2 YYREEE (reference sequence). DNA of the CDR3: TGTGCCAGCAGACCCGGACAGACGTCTTTCTATGGCTACACCTTC. Protein: CASRPGQTSFYGYTF.

The CDR3 DNA reads as TGTGCCAGCAGCAACAGGGCTCCATCTGGAAACACCATATATTTT. It translates to CASSNRAPSGNTIYF. The chain couples TRBV6-5 to TRBJ1-3; tentative D call: TRBD1 (6 bases). CDR3 size: 15 residues. The V end was cut by 6 bases, the J end by 1 base, with 13 bases between. The germline V gene has CDR1 MNHEY and CDR2 SVGAGI.

The chain is built from TRBV7-4 and TRBJ2-5, with D tentatively TRBD1 or TRBD2 (5 bases each). Germline V gene lookup returns CDR1 SGHVT and CDR2 SQSDAQ. This CDR3 is built from 12 residues. Trimming shortened V by 10 bases and J by 3 bases, and 12 bases separated the two germline ends. CDR3 in amino acids: CATPGGEETQYF. CDR3 in DNA: TGTGCCACCCCTGGGGGAGAAGAGACCCAGTACTTC.

The chain combines TRBV5-1 with TRBJ2-7, with no clear D. The CDR3 is 13 residues long. Trimming cost V 0 bases and J 3 bases, with 7 bases left between them. The germline gives CDR1 SGHRS, CDR2 YFSETQ. The CDR3 DNA sequence: TGCGCCAGCAGCTTGGTCCCGGACTACGAGCAGTACTTC. This sequence encodes CASSLVPDYEQYF.

The CDR3 sequence: CASSEVDRGHQPQHF. CDR3 nucleotide sequence: TGTGCCAGCAGTGAAGTAGACAGGGGTCATCAGCCCCAGCATTTT. This chain uses TRBV6-1 with TRBJ1-5; 8 positions match TRBD1. This CDR3 has 15 amino acids. The ends lost 1 base at V and 5 bases at J; junction bases unmatched: 4. Germline CDR1 MNHNS, CDR2 SASEGT.